Listed below are T cell receptor beta chains from one sample, sequenced in a study of beta chain features in type 1 diabetes. This table comes from immunoSEQ multiplex PCR, and its TCRdb copy is limited to in-frame clones, with some not included. Among under 300,000 clones listed, approximately 10% were seen once. Sequencing used naive CD4+ T cells from blood. The receptor set was obtained from a man between 25 and 39 years old with type 1 diabetes. Both conserved end residues are part of each CDR3. The D gene is left open where the match is weak. Size tells how often a clone was seen (once, few, many) or the class of an expanded clone, and some rows leave it out.

j_call clone_size d_call v_call cdr3_aa cdr3_nt
TRBJ2-7 . TRBD1 TRBV14 CASSQVNRGAYEQYF TGTGCCAGCAGCCAAGTAAACAGGGGCGCCTACGAGCAGTACTTC
TRBJ2-1 few TRBD2 TRBV19 CASSPWTSGGLWDEQFF TGTGCCAGTAGTCCCTGGACTAGCGGGGGCCTTTGGGATGAGCAGTTCTTC
TRBJ1-2 few . TRBV6-5 CASSRQENYGYTF TGTGCCAGCAGCCGACAGGAGAACTATGGCTACACCTTC
TRBJ2-4 . TRBD1 TRBV5-4 CASSSDLYRQGPKNIQYF TGTGCCAGCAGCTCAGACCTCTACAGACAGGGTCCCAAAAACATTCAGTACTTC
TRBJ2-2 few . TRBV12-5 CASGLALAGELFF TGTGCTAGTGGTTTGGCCCTCGCCGGGGAGCTGTTTTTT
TRBJ1-6 few . TRBV4-3 CASSQDPSSYNSPLHF TGCGCCAGCAGCCAAGATCCGAGCTCCTATAATTCACCCCTCCACTTT
TRBJ1-6 . . TRBV9 CASSGGTGGNSPLHF TGTGCCAGCAGCGGAGGGACGGGGGGGAATTCACCCCTCCACTTT
TRBJ2-5 . . TRBV15 CATSRGEFGGGETQYF TGTGCCACCAGCAGGGGAGAGTTCGGGGGAGGCGAGACCCAGTACTTC
TRBJ1-1 . . TRBV10-3 CAINERQAPNTEAFF TGTGCCATCAATGAGAGACAGGCGCCGAACACTGAAGCTTTCTTT
TRBJ1-6 . . TRBV5-1 CASSLGALAGPNSPLHF TGCGCCAGCAGCTTGGGGGCCTTGGCAGGTCCCAATTCACCCCTCCACTTT
TRBJ2-7 few . TRBV2 CASSESTRLDEQYF TGTGCCAGCAGTGAAAGTACTAGACTGGACGAGCAGTACTTC
TRBJ2-3 . TRBD2 TRBV7-9 CASSFSGGRAGTDTQYF TGTGCCAGCAGCTTCTCGGGGGGTCGAGCAGGGACAGATACGCAGTATTTT
TRBJ2-5 few . TRBV15 CATSRRLGIETQYF TGTGCCACCAGCCGTAGACTAGGGATAGAGACCCAGTACTTC
TRBJ1-1 . . TRBV2 CASKEAPTEAFF TGTGCCAGCAAGGAGGCCCCCACTGAAGCTTTCTTT
TRBJ2-3 few . TRBV5-4 CASSPPVGDTQYF TGTGCCAGCAGCCCCCCGGTCGGGGATACGCAGTATTTT
TRBJ2-2 few . TRBV5-1 CASSLASQNTGELFF TGCGCCAGCAGCTTGGCCAGTCAGAACACCGGGGAGCTGTTTTTT
TRBJ1-6 . . TRBV30 CAWSGGHNSPLHF TGTGCCTGGAGTGGGGGGCATAATTCACCCCTCCACTTT
TRBJ2-7 few TRBD2 TRBV11-2 CASSLFFRRRGDYEQYF TGTGCCAGCAGCTTATTCTTCCGGCGGCGGGGGGACTACGAGCAGTACTTC
TRBJ2-5 . . TRBV9 CASSHGGTHQETQYF TGTGCCAGCAGCCACGGTGGGACACACCAAGAGACCCAGTACTTC
TRBJ2-1 few . TRBV27 CASSPLGGGAHNEQFF TGTGCCAGCAGTCCCCTCGGAGGGGGCGCTCACAATGAGCAGTTCTTC
TRBJ1-1 few . TRBV30 CAWSVQQTWNTEAFF TGTGCCTGGAGTGTACAACAGACCTGGAACACTGAAGCTTTCTTT
TRBJ1-1 few . TRBV6-1 CASSEGLMNTEAFF TGTGCCAGCAGTGAGGGACTGATGAACACTGAAGCTTTCTTT
TRBJ2-5 . . TRBV29-1 CSVAGTPKETQYF TGCAGCGTTGCCGGGACTCCCAAAGAGACCCAGTACTTC
TRBJ1-2 few . TRBV2 CAQHRGRGNKGYTF TGTGCCCAGCACCGGGGAAGAGGGAATAAAGGCTACACCTTC
TRBJ1-5 . . TRBV4-2 CASSQGGNNQPQHF TGTGCCAGCAGCCAAGGGGGCAACAATCAGCCCCAGCATTTT
TRBJ2-7 . . TRBV7-2 CASSLVAEAEQYF TGTGCCAGCAGCTTAGTAGCGGAGGCCGAGCAGTACTTC
TRBJ2-7 few TRBD1 TRBV19 CASSIGGTGAYEQYF TGTGCCAGTAGTATAGGAGGGACAGGTGCGTACGAGCAGTACTTC